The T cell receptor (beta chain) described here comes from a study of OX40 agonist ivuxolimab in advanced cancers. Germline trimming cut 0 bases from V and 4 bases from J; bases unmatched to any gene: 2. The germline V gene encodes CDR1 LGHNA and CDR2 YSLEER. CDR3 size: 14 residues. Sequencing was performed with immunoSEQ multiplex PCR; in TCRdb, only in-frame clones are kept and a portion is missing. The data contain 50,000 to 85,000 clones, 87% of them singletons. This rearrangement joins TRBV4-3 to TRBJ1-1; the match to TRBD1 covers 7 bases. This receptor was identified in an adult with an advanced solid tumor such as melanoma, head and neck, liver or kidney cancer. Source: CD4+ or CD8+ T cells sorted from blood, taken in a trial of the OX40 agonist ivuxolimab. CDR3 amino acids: CASSQDNRGTEAFF. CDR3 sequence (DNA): TGCGCCAGCAGCCAAGACAACAGGGGCACTGAAGCTTTCTTT.